This TCR beta chain is drawn from a study of T-cell memory formation after mild COVID-19. Study context: In these data, TCR clusters were largely donor specific.

Only a few counts were recorded for this clonotype. Its antigen is not known. Germline V lookup: CDR1 MNHNS, CDR2 SASEGT. This CDR3 is 15 amino acids long. Trimming took 6 bases from V and 3 from J, leaving 14 bases between them. TCRdb called the 5' RACE reads again in MiXCR, with one record for every CDR3 protein. The table lists 150,000 to 200,000 distinct CDR3 sequences, around 10% of them singletons. Points from the study as a whole: Second-wave clones peaking on day 37 lacked confirmed SARS-CoV-2 specificity. That cross-reactive memory joined was suggested by some responding clones appearing in pre-infection memory. Shrinking CD4+ clones were chiefly CM and EM; CD8+ ones were chiefly EMRA.

This TCR came from a man aged 18 to 30 who had mild COVID-19 (a few samples of this study predate the infection). Cell type and time point are not known. This chain links TRBV6-1 with TRBJ2-2; D remains ambiguous. The sequencing input was PBMCs or a T cell subset sorted from them (not recorded which). The CDR3 nucleotides are TGTGCCAGCAGCTCCCGACCCGGTGACACCGGGGAGCTGTTTTTT. Its translation: CASSSRPGDTGELFF.